The 3 T cell receptor beta chains below come from one sample, sequenced in a study of identical twins (dated by TCRdb to about 2016). The library relied on 5' RACE. The instrument was an Illumina HiSeq 2000. TCRdb took the public reads, trimmed them with fastp at Q25, ran MiXCR for clone calling and kept in-frame beta chains. Every entry covers one CDR3 protein and lists the most common genes and DNA from its rows. This sample comprises about 450,000 distinct CDR3 sequences, approximately 18% of them detected only once. The leading ten clones occupy around 10% of the sample. The specimen sequenced was naive T cells sorted from blood. What the cell subset or site label conveys for this sample: cells isolated with a human naive T-cell isolation kit. These receptors all stem from a man between 50 and 59 years old in good health.

This clonotype came up a few times. The chain is built from TRBV4-3 and TRBJ2-7; either TRBD1 or TRBD2 may supply D (6 bases each). The CDR3 runs to 15 residues. Trimming took off 0 bases at V and 3 bases at J, with 12 bases between the two ends. Germline V CDR1 and CDR2: LGHNA, YSLEER. CDR3 sequence: CASSQEGGLYYEQYF. CDR3 in DNA: TGCGCCAGCAGCCAAGAGGGGGGCCTTTACTACGAGCAGTACTTC.

V usage is TRBV29-1 and J usage is TRBJ1-5; no reliable D call. V dropped 7 bases and J dropped 4 bases, with 14 bases sitting between them. CDR1 is SQVTM, CDR2 ANQGSEA, per germline. The CDR3 consists of 13 residues. CDR3 DNA: TGCAGCGCCGCTTGGGGTACAAATCAGCCCCAGCATTTT. This sequence encodes CSAAWGTNQPQHF.

This clonotype was picked up a small number of times. The chain joins TRBV27 to TRBJ2-7; weak D call: TRBD1 (6 bases). Germline V gene sequence: CDR1 MNHEY, CDR2 SMNVEV (reference sequence). The CDR3 extends over 18 amino acids. V was cut by 2 bases and J by 2 bases, with 22 bases left in between. In nucleotides, the CDR3 is TGTGCCAGCAGTTTACGGGCACAAGTGGGTCAGGGGACCTACGAGCAGTACTTC. This gives the protein CASSLRAQVGQGTYEQYF.